This T cell receptor (beta chain) derives from a study of T-cell memory formation after mild COVID-19. Overall study: Clusters of TCRs were largely donor specific. Findings of the study overall: Confirmation of SARS-CoV-2 specificity was lacking for second-wave clones peaking day 37.

Germline V gene data show CDR1 as SGDLS and CDR2 as YYNGEE. The CDR3 is 15 residues long. After removal of 4 bases from V and 4 bases from J, the junction contained 7 bases not matched to a gene. This clonotype was detected only a few times. Its cognate antigen is unknown. TCRdb reprocessed the 5' RACE reads with MiXCR, giving one entry per CDR3 protein. The profile shows 45,000 to 65,000 distinct CDR3 sequences, over 8.5% of them singletons. The source of this sequence is an adult woman who had mild COVID-19 (a few samples of this study predate the infection). Cell type and time point are not known. The rearrangement uses TRBV9 and TRBJ2-7, with 11 bases identical to TRBD1. Sequencing used PBMCs or a T cell subset sorted from them (not recorded which). CDR3 residues: CASSTRTGGAYEQYF. The CDR3 DNA follows: TGTGCCAGCAGCACCCGGACAGGGGGCGCATACGAGCAGTACTTC.